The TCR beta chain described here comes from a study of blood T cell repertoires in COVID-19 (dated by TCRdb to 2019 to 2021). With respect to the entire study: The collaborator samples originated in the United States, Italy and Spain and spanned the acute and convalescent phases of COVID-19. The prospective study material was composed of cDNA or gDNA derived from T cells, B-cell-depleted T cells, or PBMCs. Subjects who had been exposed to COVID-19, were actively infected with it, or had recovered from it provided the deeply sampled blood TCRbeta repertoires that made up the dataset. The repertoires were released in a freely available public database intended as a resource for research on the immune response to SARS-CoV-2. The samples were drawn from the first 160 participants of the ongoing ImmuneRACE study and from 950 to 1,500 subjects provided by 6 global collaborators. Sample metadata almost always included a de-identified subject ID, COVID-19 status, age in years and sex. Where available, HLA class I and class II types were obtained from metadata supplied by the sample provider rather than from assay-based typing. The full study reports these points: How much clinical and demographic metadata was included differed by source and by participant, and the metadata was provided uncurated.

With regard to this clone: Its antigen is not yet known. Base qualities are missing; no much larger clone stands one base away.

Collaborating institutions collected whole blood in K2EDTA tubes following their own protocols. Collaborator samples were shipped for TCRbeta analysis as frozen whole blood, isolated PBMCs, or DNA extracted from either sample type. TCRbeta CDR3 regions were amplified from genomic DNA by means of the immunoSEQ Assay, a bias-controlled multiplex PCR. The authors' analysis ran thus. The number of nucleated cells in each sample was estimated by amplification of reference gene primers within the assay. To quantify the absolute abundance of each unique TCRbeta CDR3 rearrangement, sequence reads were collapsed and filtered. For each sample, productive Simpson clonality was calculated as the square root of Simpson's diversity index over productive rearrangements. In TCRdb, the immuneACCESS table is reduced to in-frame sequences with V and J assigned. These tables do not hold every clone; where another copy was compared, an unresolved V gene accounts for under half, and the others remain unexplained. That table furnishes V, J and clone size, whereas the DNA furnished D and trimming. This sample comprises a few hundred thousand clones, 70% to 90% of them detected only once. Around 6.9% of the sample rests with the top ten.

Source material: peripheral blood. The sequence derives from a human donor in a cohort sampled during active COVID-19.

The DNA reads TGTGCCTGGAGTAGGACTCAGTACATGAACACTGAAGCTTTCTTT. Its translation reads: CAWSRTQYMNTEAFF. The sequence is built from TRBV30 and TRBJ1-1, with an unclear D gene assignment. The CDR3 runs 15 residues from the cysteine to the phenylalanine. Of the read, only the CDR3 DNA is kept; its 45 bases are in frame from base 1. CDR1 and CDR2 were assigned from the germline V gene (reference sequence) as GTSNPN and SVGIG. The junction shows trimming of 2 bases on V and 0 bases on J, plus 13 bases between the germline ends.